The entry below gives a single T cell receptor beta chain sequence along with its context. Its matching antigen is unknown. The sample comes from a study of cytomegalovirus exposure and HLA in healthy donors. Study at large: The same platform as the roughly 630 first-cohort repertoires was used for the roughly 130 validation repertoires, a later analysis reported.

Points from the study as a whole: According to a subsequent analysis, TCR clusters from the first cohort were inclined to appear together in the 110 or so validation repertoires.

The CDR3 covers 15 residues. Trimming pared 1 base from V and 3 bases from J, leaving 9 bases between. CDR1 is SGHVS and CDR2 is FNYEAQ in the germline V gene. The method was immunoSEQ multiplex PCR; TCRdb's version includes in-frame clones alone and lacks a portion of them. The sample has approximately 230,000 clones, roughly 84% seen once. The TCR originated in a man aged 18 to 29 in good health and CMV-seropositive. The specimen sequenced was PBMCs. This rearrangement joins TRBV7-6 to TRBJ1-4; perhaps TRBD1 as D (5 bases). CDR3 amino acids: CASSLEGQPNEKLFF. DNA for the CDR3: TGTGCCAGCAGCTTAGAGGGGCAACCTAATGAAAAACTGTTTTTT. Filled out from reference TRBV7-6 and TRBJ1-4, the complete variable domain reads GAGVSQSPRYKVTKRGQDVALRCDPISGHVSLYWYRQALGQGPEFLTYFNYEAQQDKSGLPNDRFSAERPEGSISTLTIQRTEQRDSAMYRCASSLEGQPNEKLFFGSGTQLSVL.